These 9 T cell receptor beta chains were all obtained from the same sample, sequenced in a study of spatial heterogeneity in lung cancer. Using its own MiXCR run on the 5' RACE reads, TCRdb lists one record per CDR3 protein. The table shows 2,500 to 3,000 distinct CDR3 sequences, with roughly 9% occurring only once. Time point reported: sample taken at primary tumor resection. Sequencing was performed on whole RNA extracted from tumor and nontumor lung tissue, or from frozen PBMC, and the material was left unsorted. The material was normal lung tissue next to the tumor, obtained at surgery. The receptors were sampled from a male donor with early-stage non-small cell lung cancer.

By share, this clonotype ranks as medium-sized. This beta chain is off target for a library built for alpha chains, so its abundance means little. As DNA, the CDR3 is TGTGCCAGCAGCTTCCGGAGCGGGAGTTATTACAATGAGCAGTTCTTC. Its translation: CASSFRSGSYYNEQFF. The chain couples TRBV11-2 to TRBJ2-1; 8 bases align to TRBD2. Germline assignment: CDR1 SGHAT and CDR2 FQNNGV. Unmatched junction bases numbered 8, after V lost 3 bases and J lost 4 bases. The CDR3 extends over 16 amino acids.

The sample holds many counts of this clonotype. This beta chain lies outside the target of a library built for alpha chains; its clone size means little. This rearrangement joins TRBV18 to TRBJ2-1; tentative D call: TRBD2 (6 bases). Per germline, CDR1 KGHSH and CDR2 LQKENI. Trimming took off 0 bases at V and 7 bases at J, with 16 bases between the two ends. CDR3 length equals 16 residues. The CDR3 protein is CASSPPTRPAWNEQFF. For the CDR3, the DNA is TGTGCCAGCTCACCACCGACTAGACCTGCGTGGAATGAGCAGTTCTTC.

The sample holds many counts of this clonotype. The library was designed around alpha chains, so this beta chain is a stray read whose abundance carries little weight. V is TRBV20-1 and J is TRBJ2-4; 7 bases are a match to TRBD2. V was pared by 0 bases and J by 6 bases, with 11 bases of the junction left unmatched. Germline V gene lookup returns CDR1 DFQATT and CDR2 SNEGSKA (reference sequence). CDR3 length: 16 residues. Written as DNA, the CDR3 is TGCAGTGCTAGAGATTTGGAGGGAGGGACGGGAAACATTCAGTACTTC. As protein: CSARDLEGGTGNIQYF.

This clonotype is deemed medium-sized (0.01 to 0.1%). This beta chain slipped into a library made for alpha chains as a stray read, so its size is not meaningful. The J gene is TRBJ2-1, the V gene TRBV7-2, with D perhaps TRBD2 (6 bases). The CDR3 is 15 amino acids. Germline assignment: CDR1 SGHTA and CDR2 FQGNSA. Trimming pared 0 bases from V and 4 bases from J, leaving 10 bases between. The CDR3 DNA reads as TGTGCCAGCAGCTTAGCCTTTGGGGGGTACAATGAGCAGTTCTTC. Its protein is CASSLAFGGYNEQFF.

This clonotype is judged large. Found in a library prepared for alpha chains, this beta chain is an off-target read, and its abundance has little meaning. This rearrangement joins TRBV2 to TRBJ2-3, with D maybe TRBD2 (5 bases). CDR1 and CDR2 from the germline V gene are SNHLY and FYNNEI. Deletions cut 7 bases from V and 5 bases from J, with 10 bases between. The CDR3 loop spans 12 amino acids. CDR3 sequence: CASILAGDTQYF. CDR3 DNA sequence: TGTGCCAGCATTCTCGCGGGAGATACGCAGTATTTT.

For this clonotype: This beta chain is a stray read from a library made for alpha chains; its abundance is not meaningful. The DNA of the CDR3 is TGTGCCACCGGGCCAGCGGGAGGCGGAGATACGCAGTATTTT. Encoded protein: CATGPAGGGDTQYF. The chain recombines TRBV10-3 with TRBJ2-3; 9 bases are a match to TRBD2. V dropped 10 bases and J dropped 5; count of bases not matched to a gene: 10. Germline CDR1 ENHRY, CDR2 SYGVKD. CDR3 size: 14 residues.

In its sample, this clonotype was seen many times. The library was prepared for alpha chains; this beta chain is a stray read, so its frequency means little. The rearrangement joins TRBV6-1 to TRBJ2-7, with a possible D match to TRBD1 (5 bases). The CDR3 loop spans 13 amino acids. Between the trimmed V and J ends, which lost 7 bases and 5 bases, there was a span of 15 bases. CDR1 and CDR2 (germline): MNHNS, SASEGT. The CDR3 region has the DNA TGTGCCAGCAATCCCCAGGGAACCCACGAGCAGTACTTC. Residues: CASNPQGTHEQYF.

Comments on this clonotype: Found in a library prepared for alpha chains, this beta chain is an off-target read, and its abundance has little meaning. The chain has TRBV29-1 and TRBJ2-2; D unresolved. The CDR3 is made up of 12 amino acids. Trimming stripped 0 bases from V and 5 bases from J, with 4 bases between. Germline loops: CDR1 SQVTM, CDR2 ANQGSEA. The CDR3 DNA reads as TGCAGCGTTGAAGAGGGGACCGGGGAGCTGTTTTTT. It codes for CSVEEGTGELFF.

This clonotype occurred many times. This beta chain appears as a stray read in a library generated for alpha chains; its size is not informative. The gene calls are TRBV5-1 and TRBJ2-5; unclear D gene. V was clipped by 4 bases and J by 2 bases, with 9 bases between them. The CDR3 spans 13 residues. The germline CDR1 and CDR2 sequences are SGHRS and YFSETQ. The CDR3 region has the DNA TGCGCCAGCAGCGTTGTAGTGCAAGAGACCCAGTACTTC. Translating gives CASSVVVQETQYF.